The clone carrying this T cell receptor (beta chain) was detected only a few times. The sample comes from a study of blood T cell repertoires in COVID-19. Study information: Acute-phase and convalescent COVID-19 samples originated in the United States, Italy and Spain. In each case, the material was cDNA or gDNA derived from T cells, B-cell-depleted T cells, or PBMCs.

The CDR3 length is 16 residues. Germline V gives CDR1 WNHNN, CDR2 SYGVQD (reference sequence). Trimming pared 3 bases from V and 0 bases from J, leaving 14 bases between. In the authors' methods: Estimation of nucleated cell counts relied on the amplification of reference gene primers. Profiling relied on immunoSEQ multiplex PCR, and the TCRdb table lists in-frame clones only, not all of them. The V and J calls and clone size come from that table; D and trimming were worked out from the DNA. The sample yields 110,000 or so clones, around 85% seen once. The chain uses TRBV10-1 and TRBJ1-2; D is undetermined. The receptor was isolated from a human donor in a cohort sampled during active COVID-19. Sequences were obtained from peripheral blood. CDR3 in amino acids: CASSDSQDGANYGYTF. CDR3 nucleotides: TGCGCCAGCAGTGATTCCCAAGATGGAGCTAACTATGGCTACACCTTC.